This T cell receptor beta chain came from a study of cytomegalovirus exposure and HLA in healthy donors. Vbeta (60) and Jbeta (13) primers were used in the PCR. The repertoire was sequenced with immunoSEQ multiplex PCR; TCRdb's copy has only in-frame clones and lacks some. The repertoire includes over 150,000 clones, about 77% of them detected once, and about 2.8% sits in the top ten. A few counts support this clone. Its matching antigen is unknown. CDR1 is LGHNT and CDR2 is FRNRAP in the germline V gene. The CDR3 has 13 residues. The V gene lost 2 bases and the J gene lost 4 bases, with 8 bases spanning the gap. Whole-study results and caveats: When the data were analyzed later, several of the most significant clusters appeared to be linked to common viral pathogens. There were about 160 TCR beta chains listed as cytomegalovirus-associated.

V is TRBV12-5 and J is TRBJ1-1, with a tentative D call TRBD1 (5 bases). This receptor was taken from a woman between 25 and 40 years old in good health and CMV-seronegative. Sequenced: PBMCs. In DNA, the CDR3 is TGTGCTAGTGGTTTGTCTGGGGCCACTGAAGCTTTCTTT. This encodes CASGLSGATEAFF.